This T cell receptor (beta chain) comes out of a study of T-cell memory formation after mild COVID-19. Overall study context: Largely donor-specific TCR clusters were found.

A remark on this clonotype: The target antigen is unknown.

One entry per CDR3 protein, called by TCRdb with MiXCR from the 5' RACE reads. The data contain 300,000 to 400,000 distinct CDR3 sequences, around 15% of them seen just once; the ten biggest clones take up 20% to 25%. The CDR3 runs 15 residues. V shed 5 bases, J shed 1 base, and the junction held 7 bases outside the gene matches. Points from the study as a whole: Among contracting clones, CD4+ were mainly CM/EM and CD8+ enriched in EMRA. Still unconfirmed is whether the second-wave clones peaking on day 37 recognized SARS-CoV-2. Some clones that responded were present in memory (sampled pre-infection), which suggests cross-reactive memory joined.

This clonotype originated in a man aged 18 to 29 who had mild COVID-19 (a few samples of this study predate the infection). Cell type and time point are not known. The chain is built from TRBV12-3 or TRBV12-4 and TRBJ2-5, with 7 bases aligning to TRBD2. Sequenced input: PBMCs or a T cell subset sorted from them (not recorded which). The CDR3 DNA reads TGTGCCAGCAGTGCTATGTCGGGGGGCCAAGAGACCCAGTACTTC. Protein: CASSAMSGGQETQYF.